This T cell receptor (beta chain) is from a study of T-cell memory formation after mild COVID-19. A single record per CDR3 protein comes from TCRdb applying MiXCR to the 5' RACE reads. The table records approximately 100,000 distinct CDR3 sequences, around 12% of them present only once. Germline CDR1 SGHVS, CDR2 FNYEAQ. The CDR3 has 16 residues. Trimming at V came to 0 bases and at J to 6 bases, leaving 1 base not matched to a gene. This clonotype has only a few counts. The sequence was collected from an adult woman who had mild COVID-19 (a few samples of this study predate the infection). Cell type and time point are not known. Material for sequencing was PBMCs or a T cell subset sorted from them (not recorded which). The rearrangement uses TRBV7-6 and TRBJ2-2; TRBD2 aligns across 13 bases. The CDR3 nucleotides are TGTGCCAGCAGCTTAGCAGGACTAGCGGGAGCCGGGGAGCTGTTTTTT. This translates into CASSLAGLAGAGELFF.